The rows below give T cell receptor beta chains drawn from one sample of a study of shared clonotypes between healthy human individuals. The protocol was immunoSEQ multiplex PCR, while the TCRdb copy is restricted to in-frame clones and leaves out a portion. The data hold fewer than 3 million clones, with less than 95% observed a single time. The sample consisted of naive CD4+ T cells from PBMCs. Every receptor here comes from a man younger than 35 in good health. Some clones in this sample may be carry-over from other donors' samples. The CDR3 runs from the conserved cysteine through the conserved F or W. The D gene is left open where the match is weak. Some rows mark clone size as missing; the rest say once, few, many or name a class of expanded clone.

cdr3_aa: CASSPRVVAGVGDTQYF
cdr3_nt: TGCGCCAGCAGCCCTAGGGTTGTAGCGGGAGTTGGAGATACGCAGTATTTT
d_call: TRBD2
clone_size: NA
v_call: TRBV5-1
j_call: TRBJ2-3

cdr3_aa: CASSRTGRNTEAFF
cdr3_nt: TGTGCCAGCAGTCGGACAGGGAGGAACACTGAAGCTTTCTTT
d_call: TRBD1
clone_size: NA
v_call: TRBV11-2
j_call: TRBJ1-1

cdr3_aa: CASSVVGSGGFGTEAFF
cdr3_nt: TGTGCCAGCAGCGTAGTTGGTTCAGGGGGCTTTGGCACTGAAGCTTTCTTT
d_call: TRBD1
clone_size: NA
v_call: TRBV9
j_call: TRBJ1-1

cdr3_aa: CASIETGKSQSYEQYF
cdr3_nt: TGTGCCAGCATCGAGACAGGCAAGTCACAGTCCTACGAGCAGTACTTC
d_call: NA
clone_size: NA
v_call: TRBV2
j_call: TRBJ2-7

cdr3_aa: CASRGRSNNSPLHF
cdr3_nt: TGTGCCAGCAGAGGACGGAGCAATAATTCACCCCTCCACTTT
d_call: NA
clone_size: NA
v_call: TRBV6-6
j_call: TRBJ1-6

cdr3_aa: CASSQGRGAGNEKLFF
cdr3_nt: TGTGCCAGCAGCCAAGGTCGGGGGGCCGGTAATGAAAAACTGTTTTTT
d_call: NA
clone_size: once
v_call: TRBV4-2
j_call: TRBJ1-4

cdr3_aa: CASSLAGKSSGNTIYF
cdr3_nt: TGTGCCAGCAGCTTAGCGGGCAAGAGCTCTGGAAACACCATATATTTT
d_call: NA
clone_size: NA
v_call: TRBV7-9
j_call: TRBJ1-3

cdr3_aa: CASSEFLLSQGYGYTF
cdr3_nt: TGTGCCAGCAGTGAATTCCTCTTATCTCAGGGCTATGGCTACACCTTC
d_call: NA
clone_size: NA
v_call: TRBV25-1
j_call: TRBJ1-2

cdr3_aa: CASSYRSEAFF
cdr3_nt: TGTGCCAGCAGTTATCGGTCTGAAGCTTTCTTT
d_call: NA
clone_size: NA
v_call: TRBV6-5
j_call: TRBJ1-1

cdr3_aa: CASSRRRGGDYEQYF
cdr3_nt: TGTGCCAGCAGCCGGAGGCGGGGGGGGGACTACGAGCAGTACTTC
d_call: TRBD2
clone_size: NA
v_call: TRBV5-4
j_call: TRBJ2-7

cdr3_aa: CASSPVSRYTGELFF
cdr3_nt: TGTGCCAGCAGCCCCGTCTCGCGGTACACCGGGGAGCTGTTTTTT
d_call: NA
clone_size: once
v_call: TRBV7-2
j_call: TRBJ2-2

cdr3_aa: CASSPIDRGLSDGYTF
cdr3_nt: TGTGCCAGCAGTCCGATCGACAGGGGGCTATCAGATGGCTACACCTTC
d_call: TRBD1
clone_size: NA
v_call: TRBV27
j_call: TRBJ1-2

cdr3_aa: CASSTTSGSDEQFF
cdr3_nt: TGTGCCAGTAGTACGACTAGCGGGAGCGATGAGCAGTTCTTC
d_call: TRBD2
clone_size: NA
v_call: TRBV19
j_call: TRBJ2-1

cdr3_aa: CASAGTLGDEQYF
cdr3_nt: TGCGCCAGCGCCGGGACGCTCGGGGACGAGCAGTACTTC
d_call: NA
clone_size: NA
v_call: TRBV5-1
j_call: TRBJ2-7

cdr3_aa: CASSQWTGRDDWNTEAFF
cdr3_nt: TGCGCCAGCAGCCAATGGACAGGGAGGGACGATTGGAACACTGAAGCTTTCTTT
d_call: TRBD1
clone_size: NA
v_call: TRBV4-3
j_call: TRBJ1-1

cdr3_aa: CASSFRASVGDYSNQPQHF
cdr3_nt: TGTGCCAGCAGCTTCAGAGCGTCAGTGGGAGATTATAGCAATCAGCCCCAGCATTTT
d_call: NA
clone_size: NA
v_call: TRBV7-8
j_call: TRBJ1-5

cdr3_aa: CASSQGIATQRAHNLTQYF
cdr3_nt: TGTGCCAGCAGCCAAGGTATAGCGACCCAGAGGGCACATAACCTAACGCAGTATTTT
d_call: NA
clone_size: NA
v_call: TRBV4-2
j_call: TRBJ2-3

cdr3_aa: CASRPSSGNTIYF
cdr3_nt: TGTGCCAGCAGGCCCAGCTCTGGAAACACCATATATTTT
d_call: NA
clone_size: NA
v_call: TRBV9
j_call: TRBJ1-3

cdr3_aa: CASSTYSSDEQFF
cdr3_nt: TGTGCCAGCAGCACCTACAGTTCCGATGAGCAGTTCTTC
d_call: NA
clone_size: once
v_call: TRBV28
j_call: TRBJ2-1

cdr3_aa: CAWTTGTGFPEAFF
cdr3_nt: TGTGCCTGGACCACCGGGACAGGCTTCCCTGAAGCTTTCTTT
d_call: TRBD1
clone_size: few
v_call: TRBV30
j_call: TRBJ1-1

cdr3_aa: CASSDTNGPGRSSLEQYF
cdr3_nt: TGTGCCAGCAGCGATACAAACGGCCCCGGGAGGTCGTCCCTCGAGCAGTACTTC
d_call: TRBD2
clone_size: NA
v_call: TRBV7-9
j_call: TRBJ2-7

cdr3_aa: CASKGPRGEKLFF
cdr3_nt: TGTGCCAGCAAGGGACCGCGTGGGGAAAAACTGTTTTTT
d_call: NA
clone_size: few
v_call: TRBV28
j_call: TRBJ1-4

cdr3_aa: CASSSDGSYEQYF
cdr3_nt: TGTGCCAGCAGTTCCGACGGGAGCTACGAGCAGTACTTC
d_call: NA
clone_size: NA
v_call: TRBV28
j_call: TRBJ2-7

cdr3_aa: CASSPSLDQPQHF
cdr3_nt: TGCGCCAGCAGCCCATCCCTCGATCAGCCCCAGCATTTT
d_call: NA
clone_size: NA
v_call: TRBV5-1
j_call: TRBJ1-5

cdr3_aa: CASSYRGAWETQYF
cdr3_nt: TGTGCCAGCAGTTACAGGGGGGCCTGGGAGACCCAGTACTTC
d_call: NA
clone_size: once
v_call: TRBV6-5
j_call: TRBJ2-5

cdr3_aa: CASSFRTVQETQYF
cdr3_nt: TGTGCCAGCAGCTTTCGGACAGTTCAAGAGACCCAGTACTTC
d_call: NA
clone_size: NA
v_call: TRBV7-2
j_call: TRBJ2-5